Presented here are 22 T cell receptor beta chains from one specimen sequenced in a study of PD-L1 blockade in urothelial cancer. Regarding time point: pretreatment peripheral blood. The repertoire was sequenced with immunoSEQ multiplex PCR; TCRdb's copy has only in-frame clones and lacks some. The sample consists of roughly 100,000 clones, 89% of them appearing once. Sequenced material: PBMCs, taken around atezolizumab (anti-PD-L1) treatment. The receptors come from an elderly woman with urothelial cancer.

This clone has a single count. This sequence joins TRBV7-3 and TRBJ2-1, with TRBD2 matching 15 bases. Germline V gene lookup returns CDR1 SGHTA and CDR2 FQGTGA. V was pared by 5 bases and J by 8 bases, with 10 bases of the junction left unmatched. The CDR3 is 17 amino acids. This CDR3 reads CASSPAPGTSGRYEQFF. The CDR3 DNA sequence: TGTGCCAGCAGCCCCGCTCCGGGGACTAGCGGGAGGTATGAGCAGTTCTTC.

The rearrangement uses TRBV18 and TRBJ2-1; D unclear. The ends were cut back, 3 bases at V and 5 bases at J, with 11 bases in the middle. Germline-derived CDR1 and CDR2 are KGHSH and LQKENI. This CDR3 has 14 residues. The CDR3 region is CASSPFISNNEQFF. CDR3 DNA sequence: TGTGCCAGCTCACCCTTCATTAGCAACAATGAGCAGTTCTTC. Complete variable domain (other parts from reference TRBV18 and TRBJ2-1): NAGVMQNPRHLVRRRGQEARLRCSPMKGHSHVYWYRQLPEEGLKFMVYLQKENIIDESGMPKERFSAEFPKEGPSILRIQQVVRGDSAAYFCASSPFISNNEQFFGPGTRLTVL.

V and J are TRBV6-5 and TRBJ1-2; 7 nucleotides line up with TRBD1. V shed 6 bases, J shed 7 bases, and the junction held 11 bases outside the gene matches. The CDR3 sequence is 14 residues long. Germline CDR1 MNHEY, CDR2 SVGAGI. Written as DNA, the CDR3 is TGTGCCAGCAGCAGAGGGGGCTATTTTGGTGGCTACACCTTC. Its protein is CASSRGGYFGGYTF.

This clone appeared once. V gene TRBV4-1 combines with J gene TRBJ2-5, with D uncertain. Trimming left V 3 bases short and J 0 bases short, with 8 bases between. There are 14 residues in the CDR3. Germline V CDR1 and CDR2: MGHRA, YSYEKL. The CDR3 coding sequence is TGCGCCAGCAGCCATCCAGGTTACCAAGAGACCCAGTACTTC. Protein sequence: CASSHPGYQETQYF.

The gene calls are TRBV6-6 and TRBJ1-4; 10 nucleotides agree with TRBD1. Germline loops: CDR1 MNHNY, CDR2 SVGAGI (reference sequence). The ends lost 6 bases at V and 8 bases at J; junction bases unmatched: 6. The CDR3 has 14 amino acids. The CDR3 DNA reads TGTGCCAGCAGGACAGGGGGCGGGGGGGAAAAACTGTTTTTT. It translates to CASRTGGGGEKLFF.

The CDR3 loop is CASSHGGMAFF. DNA for the CDR3: TGTGCCAGCAGCCACGGGGGAATGGCTTTCTTT. This chain joins TRBV14 and TRBJ1-1, with a tentative D call TRBD1 (5 bases). Germline CDR1 reads SGHDN; CDR2 reads FVKESK. V was pared by 3 bases and J by 11 bases, with 10 bases between. The length of the CDR3 is 11 residues.

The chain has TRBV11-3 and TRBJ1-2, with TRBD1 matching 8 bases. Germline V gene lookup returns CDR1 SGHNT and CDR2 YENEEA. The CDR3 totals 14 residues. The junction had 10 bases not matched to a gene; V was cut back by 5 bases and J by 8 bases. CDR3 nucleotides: TGTGCCAGCAGCGAGACAGGGGCAGGGGGAGGCTACACCTTC. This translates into CASSETGAGGGYTF.

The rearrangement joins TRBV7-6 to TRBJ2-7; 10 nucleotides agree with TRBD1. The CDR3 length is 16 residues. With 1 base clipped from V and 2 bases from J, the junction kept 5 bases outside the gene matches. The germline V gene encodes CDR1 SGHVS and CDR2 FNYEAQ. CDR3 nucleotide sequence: TGTGCCAGCAGCTTAGGTGGACAGGGGGAACCCTACGAGCAGTACTTC. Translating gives CASSLGGQGEPYEQYF.

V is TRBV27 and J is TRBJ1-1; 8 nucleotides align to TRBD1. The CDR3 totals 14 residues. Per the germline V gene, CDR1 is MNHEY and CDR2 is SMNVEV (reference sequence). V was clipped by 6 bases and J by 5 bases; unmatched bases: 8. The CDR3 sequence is CASSLTGVRTEAFF. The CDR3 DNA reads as TGTGCCAGCAGCTTGACAGGGGTAAGGACTGAAGCTTTCTTT.

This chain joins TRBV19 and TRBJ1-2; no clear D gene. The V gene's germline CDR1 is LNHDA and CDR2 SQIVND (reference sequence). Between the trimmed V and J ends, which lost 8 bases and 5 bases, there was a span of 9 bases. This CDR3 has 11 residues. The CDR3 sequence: CASAKLYGYTF. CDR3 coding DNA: TGTGCCAGTGCCAAGCTGTATGGCTACACCTTC. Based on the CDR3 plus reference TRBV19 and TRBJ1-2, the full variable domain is DGGITQSPKYLFRKEGQNVTLSCEQNLNHDAMYWYRQDPGQGLRLIYYSQIVNDFQKGDIAEGYSVSREKKESFPLTVTSAQKNPTAFYLCASAKLYGYTFGSGTRLTVV.

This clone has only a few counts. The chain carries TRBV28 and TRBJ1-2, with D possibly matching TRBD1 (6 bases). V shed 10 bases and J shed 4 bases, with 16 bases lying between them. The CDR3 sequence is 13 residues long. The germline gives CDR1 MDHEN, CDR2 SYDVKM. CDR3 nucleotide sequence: TGTGCCACCAGGACAGCCGTTGGCTATGGCTACACCTTC. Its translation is CATRTAVGYGYTF.

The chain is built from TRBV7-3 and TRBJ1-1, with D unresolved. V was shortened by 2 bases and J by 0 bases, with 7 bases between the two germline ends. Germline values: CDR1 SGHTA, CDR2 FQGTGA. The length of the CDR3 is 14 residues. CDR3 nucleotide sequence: TGTGCCAGCAGCTTAGTGAGGGTGAACACTGAAGCTTTCTTT. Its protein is CASSLVRVNTEAFF.

CDR3 protein: CASSLKQTLKEQYF. The CDR3 DNA sequence: TGTGCCAGCAGCTTAAAACAGACACTTAAGGAGCAGTACTTC. The chain links TRBV5-4 to TRBJ2-7; D gene unclear. Germline values: CDR1 SGHNT, CDR2 YYREEE (reference sequence). This CDR3 region has 14 residues. The ends were cut back, 2 bases at V and 7 bases at J, with 16 bases in the middle.

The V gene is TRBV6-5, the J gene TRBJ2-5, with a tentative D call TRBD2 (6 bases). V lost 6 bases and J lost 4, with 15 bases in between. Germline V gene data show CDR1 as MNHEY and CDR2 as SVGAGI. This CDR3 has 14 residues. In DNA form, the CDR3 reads TGTGCCAGCAGGGACTCACTAGCCCGAGAGACCCAGTACTTC. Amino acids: CASRDSLARETQYF.

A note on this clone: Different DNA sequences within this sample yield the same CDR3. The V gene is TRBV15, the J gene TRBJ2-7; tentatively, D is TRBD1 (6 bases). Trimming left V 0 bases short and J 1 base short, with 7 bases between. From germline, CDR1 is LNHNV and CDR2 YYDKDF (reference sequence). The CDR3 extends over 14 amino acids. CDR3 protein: CATSRDRGSYEQYF. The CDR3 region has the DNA TGTGCCACCAGCAGAGACAGGGGTTCCTACGAGCAGTACTTC.

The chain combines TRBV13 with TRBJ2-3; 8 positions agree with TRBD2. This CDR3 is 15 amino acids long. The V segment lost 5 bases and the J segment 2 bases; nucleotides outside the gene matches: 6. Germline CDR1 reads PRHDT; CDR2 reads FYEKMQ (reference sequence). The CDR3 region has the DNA TGTGCCAGCAGCCCCCGAGCGGGGGTCACAGATACGCAGTATTTT. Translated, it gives CASSPRAGVTDTQYF. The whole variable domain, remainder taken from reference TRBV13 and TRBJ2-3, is AAGVIQSPRHLIKEKRETATLKCYPIPRHDTVYWYQQGPGQDPQFLISFYEKMQSDKGSIPDRFSAQQFSDYHSELNMSSLELGDSALYFCASSPRAGVTDTQYFGPGTRLTVL.

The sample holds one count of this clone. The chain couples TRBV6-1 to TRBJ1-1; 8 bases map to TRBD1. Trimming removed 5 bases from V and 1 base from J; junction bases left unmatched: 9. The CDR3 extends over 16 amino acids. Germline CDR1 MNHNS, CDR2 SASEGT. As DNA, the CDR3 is TGTGCCAGCAGTCAAGACAGGGGAGTAGGGAACACTGAAGCTTTCTTT. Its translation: CASSQDRGVGNTEAFF.

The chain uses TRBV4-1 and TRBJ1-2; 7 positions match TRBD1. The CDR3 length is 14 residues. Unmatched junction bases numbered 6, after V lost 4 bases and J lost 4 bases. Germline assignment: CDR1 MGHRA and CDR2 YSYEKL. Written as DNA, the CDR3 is TGCGCCAGCAGCCGGGTGACAGGGAGCTATGGCTACACCTTC. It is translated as CASSRVTGSYGYTF.

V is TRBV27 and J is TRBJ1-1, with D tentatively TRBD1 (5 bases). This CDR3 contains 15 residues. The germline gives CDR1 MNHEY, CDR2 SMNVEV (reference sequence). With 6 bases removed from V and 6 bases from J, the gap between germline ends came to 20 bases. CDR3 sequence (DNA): TGTGCCAGCAGCTACTTAGCGGGGGGTTCGTCTGAAGCTTTCTTT. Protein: CASSYLAGGSSEAFF.

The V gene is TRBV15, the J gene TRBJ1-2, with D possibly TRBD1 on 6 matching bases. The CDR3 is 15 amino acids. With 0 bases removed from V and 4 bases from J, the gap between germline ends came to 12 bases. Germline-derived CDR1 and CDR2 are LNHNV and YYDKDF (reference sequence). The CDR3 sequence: CATSRDTGKPYGYTF. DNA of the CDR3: TGTGCCACCAGCAGAGATACAGGGAAACCCTATGGCTACACCTTC. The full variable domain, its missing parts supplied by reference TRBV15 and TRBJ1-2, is DAMVIQNPRYQVTQFGKPVTLSCSQTLNHNVMYWYQQKSSQAPKLLFHYYDKDFNNEADTPDNFQSRRPNTSFCFLDIRSPGLGDTAMYLCATSRDTGKPYGYTFGSGTRLTVV.

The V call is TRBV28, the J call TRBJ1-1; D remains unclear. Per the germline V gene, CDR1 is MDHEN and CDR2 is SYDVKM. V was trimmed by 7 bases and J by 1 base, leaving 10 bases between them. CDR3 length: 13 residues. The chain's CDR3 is CASKDGRNTEAFF. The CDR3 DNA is TGTGCCAGCAAAGACGGGAGGAACACTGAAGCTTTCTTT.

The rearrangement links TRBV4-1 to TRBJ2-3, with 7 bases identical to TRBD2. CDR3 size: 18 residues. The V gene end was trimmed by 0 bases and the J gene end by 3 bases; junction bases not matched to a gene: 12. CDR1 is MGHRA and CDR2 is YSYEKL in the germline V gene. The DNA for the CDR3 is TGCGCCAGCAGCCAAGATCCCTTCCGCGGGAGTCGGACAGATACGCAGTATTTT. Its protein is CASSQDPFRGSRTDTQYF.